This section outlines one TCR beta chain sequence together with its context. The antigen is unknown. This entry belongs to a study of cytomegalovirus exposure and HLA in healthy donors. Study results and limitations: According to an earlier analysis, most TCR beta V segments yielded productive rearrangements about 90% or about 30% of the time. TRBV6-2, TRBV6-3 and some other V segments were excluded as indistinguishable.

Primers: 60 Vbeta forward and 13 Jbeta reverse. The table came from immunoSEQ multiplex PCR; TCRdb's copy has only in-frame clones and leaves some out. The table has roughly 100,000 clones, about 81% seen once. This CDR3 region has 14 residues. Germline V gives CDR1 SEHNR, CDR2 FQNEAQ (reference sequence). With 1 base removed from V and 0 bases from J, the gap between germline ends came to 6 bases. This chain connects TRBV7-9 to TRBJ2-5; D call uncertain. Source material: PBMCs. This clonotype was sampled from a man aged 30-40 years in good health and CMV-seronegative. The CDR3 is CASSLGSNQETQYF. DNA for the CDR3: TGTGCCAGCAGCTTAGGGAGTAACCAAGAGACCCAGTACTTC.